Listed below are T cell receptor beta chains from one sample, sequenced in a study of regulatory T cells in long-lasting Graves disease. MiXCR was run by TCRdb on the multiplex PCR reads, yielding one entry per CDR3 protein. The sample has under 450,000 distinct CDR3 sequences, approximately 25% seen once. The sequenced sample was peripheral blood mononuclear cells (PBMCs), obtained when the disease was refractory, from a patient treated with antithyroid drugs. The receptors derive from a woman between 40 and 55 years old with Graves disease. Each CDR3 is given with its conserved first and last residue. A D gene is named only where the DNA matches it firmly. Clone size is shown for a subset of rows, as once, few, many or a class of expanded clone.

CDR3nt | CDR3aa | abundance | d_gene | j_gene | v_gene
TGTGCCAGCAGTTTTCCGGGACAGAGTAATGAAAAACTGTTTTTT | CASSFPGQSNEKLFF | many | TRBD1 | TRBJ1-4 | TRBV2
TGTGCCAGCAGCTCGGGACGATCGGAGACCCAGTACTTC | CASSSGRSETQYF | many | NA | TRBJ2-5 | TRBV5-6
TGTGCCAGCAGCCTCGGAAGGGTCGTAAAGACCCAGTACTTC | CASSLGRVVKTQYF | NA | NA | TRBJ2-5 | TRBV3-1
TGTGCCAGTAGTATACAGGGAGGTGGCTACACCTTC | CASSIQGGGYTF | NA | NA | TRBJ1-2 | TRBV19
TGTGCCAGTATGGCCGAGACAGGGAGGTATGACTTC | CASMAETGRYDF | NA | NA | TRBJ2-4 | TRBV19
TGTGCCAGCAGTGGGACTGTAAGGGGCACCGGGGAGCTGTTTTTT | CASSGTVRGTGELFF | many | NA | TRBJ2-2 | TRBV28
TGTGCCAGCAGTTCACAAGTCTCAGCCCAGTACTTC | CASSSQVSAQYF | NA | NA | TRBJ2-5 | TRBV6-9
TGTGCCTGGAGTGTCCGACAGGGACGTGATTCACCCCTCCACTTT | CAWSVRQGRDSPLHF | NA | TRBD1 | TRBJ1-6 | TRBV30
TGTGCCAGCAAAGGTTTCGGGGGTCAGCCCCAGCATTTT | CASKGFGGQPQHF | NA | NA | TRBJ1-5 | TRBV27
TGCAGCGTTGATTGGGGGAGTGGGGCCAACGTCCTGACTTTC | CSVDWGSGANVLTF | NA | NA | TRBJ2-6 | TRBV29-1
TGCAGTGCTCACCGGGACAGCTCTGGAAACACCATATATTTT | CSAHRDSSGNTIYF | NA | TRBD1 | TRBJ1-3 | TRBV20-1
TGCGCCAGCAGACGGACGCTCGACACTGAAGCTTTCTTT | CASRRTLDTEAFF | few | NA | TRBJ1-1 | TRBV5-1
TGTGCCATCAGTGAGACAAGGGGCAATCAGCCCCAGCATTTT | CAISETRGNQPQHF | few | NA | TRBJ1-5 | TRBV10-3
TGTGCCAGCAGGGAAGGGATTTCGCGGGCCAACGTCCTGACTTTC | CASREGISRANVLTF | many | NA | TRBJ2-6 | TRBV6-1
TGTGCCAGCACCATACCACCGACCGGGCGAAAAAACCTTACCCAGCATTTT | CASTIPPTGRKNLTQHF | many | NA | TRBJ1-5 | TRBV28
TGTGCCAGCAGATCGTCTGGGACAGATAGAAACACCATATATTTT | CASRSSGTDRNTIYF | NA | TRBD1 | TRBJ1-3 | TRBV6-1
TGTGCCAGCAGTTTCAAAATCTATGGCTACACCTTC | CASSFKIYGYTF | many | NA | TRBJ1-2 | TRBV28
TGCAGCGTCCCTGGTCAAACCTCCCAACAGCAGTACTTC | CSVPGQTSQQQYF | NA | NA | TRBJ2-7 | TRBV29-1
TGTGCCAGCAGGTCAGGGGTCACTGAAGCTTTCTTT | CASRSGVTEAFF | many | NA | TRBJ1-1 | TRBV28
TGCAGTGCTAGTCAACTAGTTAACAACGAGCAGTACTTC | CSASQLVNNEQYF | NA | NA | TRBJ2-7 | TRBV20-1
TGTGCCAGCAAGTTTGGAAGGGGGCGTAATCAGCCCCAGCATTTT | CASKFGRGRNQPQHF | many | TRBD1 | TRBJ1-5 | TRBV6-1
TGTGCCAGCAGCTTAGGGGACCAGGCCTACGAGCAGTACTTC | CASSLGDQAYEQYF | NA | NA | TRBJ2-7 | TRBV7-9
TGTGCCAGCAGCTTCAACGTGGGGCATAATGAAAAACTGTTTTTT | CASSFNVGHNEKLFF | many | NA | TRBJ1-4 | TRBV11-2
TGTGCCAGTAGACCCGGGACAGGGCACATGAACACTGAAGCTTTCTTT | CASRPGTGHMNTEAFF | few | TRBD1 | TRBJ1-1 | TRBV19
TGTGCCACCGGGGGAGGCTACACCTTC | CATGGGYTF | many | NA | TRBJ1-2 | TRBV11-2
TGTGCCACCAGTGGGAACACCGGGGAGCTGTTTTTT | CATSGNTGELFF | NA | NA | TRBJ2-2 | TRBV24-1
TGTGCCAGCAGTACGGTGGGGGTTTCTGCCTACGAGCAGTACTTC | CASSTVGVSAYEQYF | many | NA | TRBJ2-7 | TRBV2
TGTGCCAGCAGCCTGGGACTCAAGGGGCCGAGCTCCTACGAGCAGTACTTC | CASSLGLKGPSSYEQYF | many | NA | TRBJ2-7 | TRBV14
TGTGCCAGCAGCGTGGGACTAGCGGGAGAGGGGGCCGGGGAGCTGTTTTTT | CASSVGLAGEGAGELFF | once | TRBD2 | TRBJ2-2 | TRBV9
TGTGCCAGCAGCCTAGATTTCGGCAGTACCTACGAGCAGTACTTC | CASSLDFGSTYEQYF | many | NA | TRBJ2-7 | TRBV11-2
TGTGCCAGCAGCGGGACAGTCGTTGAGGGCAATCAGCCCCAGCATTTT | CASSGTVVEGNQPQHF | many | TRBD1 | TRBJ1-5 | TRBV12-3/TRBV12-4
TGTGCCAGCAGCCCTGTGAGTCGGCTAGCCCTCCGACTCCCAAACTCCTACAATGAGCAGTTCTTC | CASSPVSRLALRLPNSYNEQFF | NA | NA | TRBJ2-1 | TRBV7-8
TGTGCCAGCCGGCGAGCGGGATCGTCCTACAATGAGCAGTTCTTC | CASRRAGSSYNEQFF | many | TRBD2 | TRBJ2-1 | TRBV12-3/TRBV12-4
TGTGCCACCAGCAGATGGCCGGGACAGGGGGCAGATACGCAGTATTTT | CATSRWPGQGADTQYF | NA | TRBD1 | TRBJ2-3 | TRBV15
TGTGCCTGCAGGCCGGGACAGGGGAACAATCAGCCCCAGCATTTT | CACRPGQGNNQPQHF | few | TRBD1 | TRBJ1-5 | TRBV19